This T cell receptor (beta chain) is from a study of T cell changes during pregnancy in multiple sclerosis. Using immunoSEQ multiplex PCR, the repertoire was profiled, and TCRdb retains in-frame clones only, with some absent. The repertoire holds about 64,000 clones, about 90% seen once, with 2% to 2.5% in the top ten. This clone turned up a few times. The CDR3 extends over 14 amino acids. CDR1 is SNHLY, CDR2 FYNNEI, per germline. Germline trimming cut 11 bases from V and 0 bases from J; bases unmatched to any gene: 5. The chain carries TRBV2 and TRBJ1-1, with TRBD1 matching over 11 bases. Sample: peripheral blood, taken in the second trimester of pregnancy. The TCR comes from a female donor in good health, enrolled as a control in a pregnancy study. The DNA for the CDR3 is TGTGCCGGCGGACAGGGGGCCCTGAACACTGAAGCTTTCTTT. Translating gives CAGGQGALNTEAFF.